A selection of T cell receptor beta chains follows, all from one sample in a study of cytomegalovirus exposure and HLA in healthy donors. The protocol was immunoSEQ multiplex PCR, while the TCRdb copy is restricted to in-frame clones and leaves out a portion. The sample includes about 120,000 clones, about 76% of them seen just once. The sample consisted of PBMCs. Receptor source: a man aged 55 to 69 in good health and CMV-seropositive. The CDR3 runs from the conserved cysteine through the conserved F or W. The order of the fields is CDR3 protein, CDR3 DNA, J gene, D gene, clone size, V gene. The D gene is left open where the match is weak. Size is omitted from some rows. Given values are once, few, many or a class for expanded clones.

CASSLTGGDTGELFF	TGCGCCAGCAGCTTGACAGGGGGGGACACCGGGGAGCTGTTTTTT	TRBJ2-2	NA	few	TRBV5-1
CASSSDSFSGANVLTF	TGTGCCAGCTCATCCGACAGTTTCTCTGGGGCCAACGTCCTGACTTTC	TRBJ2-6	NA	NA	TRBV18
CASGGAGGYTF	TGTGCCAGCGGGGGGGCGGGGGGCTACACCTTC	TRBJ1-2	NA	NA	TRBV2
CASTGGVSYEQYF	TGTGCCAGCACCGGGGGGGTGAGCTACGAGCAGTACTTC	TRBJ2-7	TRBD2	NA	TRBV2
CASSEAGGRGETQYF	TGTGCCAGCAGTGAAGCAGGGGGGAGGGGGGAGACCCAGTACTTC	TRBJ2-5	NA	NA	TRBV2
CASSPGGTGNTIYF	TGTGCCAGCAGCCCGGGGGGGACAGGAAACACCATATATTTT	TRBJ1-3	NA	few	TRBV7-3
CASSGQGIGTDTQYF	TGTGCCAGCAGCGGACAGGGGATTGGCACAGATACGCAGTATTTT	TRBJ2-3	TRBD1	few	TRBV6-4
CASSRDLSGSHYEQFF	TGTGCCAGCAGTCGGGATCTTAGCGGGAGTCACTATGAGCAGTTCTTC	TRBJ2-1	TRBD2	once	TRBV27
CASREEAGKQHF	TGTGCCAGCAGAGAGGAAGCGGGGAAACAGCATTTT	TRBJ1-5	NA	once	TRBV2
CSVSGLTGTSGNTIYF	TGCAGCGTTTCAGGGTTGACAGGGACCTCTGGAAACACCATATATTTT	TRBJ1-3	TRBD1	NA	TRBV29-1
CASSELGIDTYNEQFF	TGTGCCAGCAGTGAACTCGGGATCGACACCTACAATGAGCAGTTCTTC	TRBJ2-1	NA	NA	TRBV2
CASRYAGNYGYTF	TGTGCCAGCAGATACGCCGGGAACTATGGCTACACCTTC	TRBJ1-2	NA	once	TRBV6-5
CASSLWAGGSYEQYF	TGTGCCAGCAGCTTATGGGCAGGGGGATCCTACGAGCAGTACTTC	TRBJ2-7	TRBD1	NA	TRBV11-2
CASSQKSQGATEAFF	TGTGCCAGCAGCCAAAAGTCACAGGGGGCCACTGAAGCTTTCTTT	TRBJ1-1	TRBD1	NA	TRBV16
CASSPRTGADTGELFF	TGTGCCAGCTCACCACGGACAGGGGCGGACACCGGGGAGCTGTTTTTT	TRBJ2-2	TRBD1	NA	TRBV18
CASSHRPGQGLGYNEQFF	TGCGCCAGCAGCCATCGTCCGGGACAGGGACTTGGGTACAATGAGCAGTTCTTC	TRBJ2-1	TRBD1	NA	TRBV4-1
CAGKSGRNTGELFF	TGTGCCGGTAAGAGCGGGAGGAACACCGGGGAGCTGTTTTTT	TRBJ2-2	TRBD2	NA	TRBV6-1
CASSRQDYGYTF	TGTGCCAGCAGCCGGCAGGACTATGGCTACACCTTC	TRBJ1-2	NA	NA	TRBV5-5
CASSFGGGTGSPYEQYF	TGTGCCAGCAGTTTTGGGGGGGGCACAGGGTCCCCTTACGAGCAGTACTTC	TRBJ2-7	NA	NA	TRBV28
CASSWRTSTQREQYF	TGTGCCAGCAGCTGGAGGACTAGCACCCAAAGGGAGCAGTACTTC	TRBJ2-7	TRBD2	NA	TRBV11-2
CASSPPRTVPGELFF	TGTGCCAGCTCACCCCCTAGGACAGTTCCCGGGGAGCTGTTTTTT	TRBJ2-2	NA	few	TRBV18
CASSLASFGDYGYTF	TGTGCCAGCAGCTTGGCCAGCTTCGGAGACTATGGCTACACCTTC	TRBJ1-2	NA	NA	TRBV5-4
CASSGAQRVPDTQYF	TGTGCCAGCAGTGGGGCCCAGCGAGTACCAGATACGCAGTATTTT	TRBJ2-3	NA	NA	TRBV6-5
CASSFEGVPEAFF	TGCGCCAGCAGCTTTGAGGGAGTCCCTGAAGCTTTCTTT	TRBJ1-1	NA	NA	TRBV5-1
CSSSSQGIAAFF	TGTTCCAGCAGCTCCCAGGGGATCGCTGCTTTCTTT	TRBJ1-1	NA	NA	TRBV7-9
CASTLGAGGIYEQYF	TGTGCCAGCACCTTAGGCGCAGGGGGCATCTACGAGCAGTACTTC	TRBJ2-7	TRBD1	NA	TRBV6-5
CAISGSDRLPEAFF	TGTGCCATCAGTGGATCCGACAGGTTGCCTGAAGCTTTCTTT	TRBJ1-1	NA	NA	TRBV10-3
CAWTKGLPGNTIYF	TGTGCCTGGACCAAGGGGTTGCCTGGAAACACCATATATTTT	TRBJ1-3	NA	NA	TRBV30
CASSLDSQETQYF	TGTGCCAGCAGCCTGGACTCACAAGAGACCCAGTACTTC	TRBJ2-5	NA	NA	TRBV7-3
CASSGMRGQETQYF	TGTGCCAGCAGCGGAATGCGGGGGCAAGAGACCCAGTACTTC	TRBJ2-5	TRBD2	few	TRBV7-8
CASSSRTGSTEAFF	TGTGCCAGCAGTTCGCGAACAGGGAGCACTGAAGCTTTCTTT	TRBJ1-1	NA	NA	TRBV27
CASSTTGYEQYF	TGTGCCAGCAGCACAACGGGCTACGAGCAGTACTTC	TRBJ2-7	NA	NA	TRBV11-2
CASSLRTTTGLYEQYF	TGTGCCAGCAGTTTGAGGACCACGACAGGCCTCTACGAGCAGTACTTC	TRBJ2-7	NA	NA	TRBV27
CASSSRELVAGAYEQYF	TGTGCCAGCAGCTCCCGAGAGTTAGTAGCGGGAGCTTACGAGCAGTACTTC	TRBJ2-7	TRBD2	NA	TRBV7-9
CASSSRRGQGSLLHF	TGTGCCAGCAGCTCCCGTCGAGGACAGGGCTCGCTCCTCCACTTT	TRBJ1-6	TRBD1	NA	TRBV11-2
CANSWNYRYEQYF	TGTGCCAACAGTTGGAACTATAGATACGAGCAGTACTTC	TRBJ2-7	NA	NA	TRBV2
CASSLGLRGINYGYTF	TGTGCCAGCAGCTTAGGGTTGCGAGGGATTAACTATGGCTACACCTTC	TRBJ1-2	NA	NA	TRBV7-9